One and the same sample provided the 32 T cell receptor beta chains below, sequenced in a study of blood T cell repertoires in COVID-19. Here immunoSEQ multiplex PCR was the method, and the copy in TCRdb shows in-frame clones only, minus some. Seen here are 70,000 to 95,000 clones, around four fifths observed once, and the top ten hold 15% to 20%. Sequencing input: peripheral blood. The receptors derive from a human donor in a cohort sampled during active COVID-19.

This chain links TRBV18 with TRBJ2-7; D is possibly TRBD1 (5 bases). The CDR3 covers 13 residues. Trimming removed 0 bases from V and 7 bases from J, with 10 bases in between. Per the germline V gene, CDR1 is KGHSH and CDR2 is LQKENI. CDR3 loop: CASSPPGDGEQYF. Here the CDR3 DNA reads TGTGCCAGCTCACCACCAGGGGATGGAGAGCAGTACTTC.

This chain connects TRBV30 to TRBJ1-6; D is unclear. Germline V CDR1 and CDR2: GTSNPN, SVGIG (reference sequence). There are 14 residues in the CDR3. Trimming left V 2 bases short and J 7 bases short, with 12 bases between. The CDR3 nucleotides read TGTGCCTGGAGTTCCGATCCGGGAAATTCACCCCTCCACTTT. Residues: CAWSSDPGNSPLHF.

This clone occurred once. The chain couples TRBV6-5 to TRBJ1-4; tentative D call: TRBD1 (6 bases). Per germline, CDR1 MNHEY and CDR2 SVGAGI. The CDR3 sequence is 13 residues long. Trimming removed 6 bases at V and 8 bases at J, with 13 bases between. The CDR3 coding sequence is TGTGCCAGCAGAGGACAGAGCAAGGAAAAACTGTTTTTT. Protein product: CASRGQSKEKLFF.

Only a few counts were recorded for this clone. V usage is TRBV3-1 (or the pseudogene TRBV3-2) and J usage is TRBJ1-6; no definite D call. The germline V gene has CDR1 LGHDT and CDR2 YNNKEL (reference sequence). Trimming took off 3 bases at V and 9 bases at J, with 12 bases between the two ends. The CDR3 extends over 14 amino acids. The DNA of the CDR3 is TGTGCCAGCAGCCAGGGCTTTTCGGTTTCACCCCTCCACTTT. Translation gives CASSQGFSVSPLHF.

The J gene is TRBJ1-1, the V gene TRBV7-9; 7 positions match TRBD1. J was trimmed by 0 bases and V by 5 bases; bases with no gene match: 6. Germline V lookup: CDR1 SEHNR, CDR2 FQNEAQ (reference sequence). CDR3 length equals 15 residues. The CDR3 sequence is CASSPPGTVNTEAFF. The CDR3 coding sequence is TGTGCCAGCAGCCCGCCCGGGACAGTGAACACTGAAGCTTTCTTT.

Notes on this clone: The junction shows a germline mismatch at one end, possibly a read error. This chain joins TRBV7-8 and TRBJ2-2; 7 bases fit TRBD1. This CDR3 spans 13 amino acids. The germline V gene has CDR1 SGHVS and CDR2 FQNEAQ. Written as DNA, the CDR3 is TGTGCTAGCAGGACAGGGAACACCGGGGAGCTGTTTTTT. This translates into CASRTGNTGELFF.

J is TRBJ1-1 and V is TRBV5-1; D might be TRBD1 (5 bases). The CDR3 is made up of 16 amino acids. CDR1 SGHRS and CDR2 YFSETQ come from the germline V gene. V lost 2 bases to trimming and J lost 2 bases, with 16 bases between them. The CDR3 coding sequence is TGCGCCAGCAGCTTACGTCAAGGGCAGGGAAACACTGAAGCTTTCTTT. Its translation: CASSLRQGQGNTEAFF.

This rearrangement joins TRBV5-1 to TRBJ1-6; D uncertain. V was trimmed by 1 base and J by 6 bases, leaving 11 bases between them. This CDR3 comprises 15 residues. The germline V gene has CDR1 SGHRS and CDR2 YFSETQ. CDR3 in DNA: TGCGCCAGCAGCTTGAACCAGGCCGCTAATTCACCCCTCCACTTT. Encoded protein: CASSLNQAANSPLHF.

The rearrangement uses TRBV28 and TRBJ1-2; the match to TRBD1 covers 7 bases. V was pared by 1 base and J by 4 bases, with 3 bases of the junction left unmatched. The germline gives CDR1 MDHEN, CDR2 SYDVKM. The CDR3 is 14 amino acids. The CDR3 sequence: CASSLSYRGYGYTF. CDR3 DNA sequence: TGTGCCAGCAGTTTATCATACAGGGGCTATGGCTACACCTTC.

The V gene is TRBV7-9, the J gene TRBJ2-7, with 7 bases matching TRBD2. Per germline, CDR1 SEHNR and CDR2 FQNEAQ (reference sequence). This CDR3 spans 17 amino acids. The V and J ends lost 5 bases and 3 bases, in that order; junction bases with no gene match: 16. The CDR3 DNA sequence: TGTGCCAGCAGCCCCGCTGGGGGAGGGAAGGTCGGCTACGAGCAGTACTTC. The encoded protein is CASSPAGGGKVGYEQYF.

The chain joins TRBV5-1 to TRBJ2-3; D is possibly TRBD2 (5 bases). The CDR3 consists of 16 residues. Per the germline V gene, CDR1 is SGHRS and CDR2 is YFSETQ. V was clipped by 4 bases and J by 2 bases, with 17 bases between them. The CDR3 bases are TGCGCCAGCAGCCCCTGGTCGGGAATCACCACAGATACGCAGTATTTT. Its translation: CASSPWSGITTDTQYF.

This clone was seen only a few times. The V gene is TRBV2, the J gene TRBJ2-7, with D hard to call. CDR1 SNHLY and CDR2 FYNNEI come from the germline V gene. The CDR3 consists of 13 residues. Trimming took 3 bases from V and 9 from J, leaving 15 bases between them. The CDR3 is CASSDSASRGQYF. CDR3 sequence (DNA): TGTGCCAGCAGTGATTCGGCATCCAGAGGGCAGTACTTC.

The J gene is TRBJ1-5, the V gene TRBV18; D is uncertain. Germline-derived CDR1 and CDR2 are KGHSH and LQKENI. V was trimmed by 4 bases and J by 0 bases, leaving 13 bases between them. The CDR3 is made up of 16 amino acids. This chain's CDR3 is CASSRAGSDSNQPQHF. The CDR3, as DNA: TGTGCCAGCTCACGGGCGGGGAGCGATAGCAATCAGCCCCAGCATTTT.

J is TRBJ2-1 and V is TRBV11-2; 9 bases are shared with TRBD2. CDR3 length: 16 residues. V lost 2 bases and J lost 2; bases outside the gene matches: 4. Germline V gene sequence: CDR1 SGHAT, CDR2 FQNNGV. The CDR3 nucleotides are TGTGCCAGCAGCTTACTAGCGGGGACCGCCTACAATGAGCAGTTCTTC. Translation gives CASSLLAGTAYNEQFF. The full variable domain, completed using reference TRBV11-2 and TRBJ2-1, is EAGVAQSPRYKIIEKRQSVAFWCNPISGHATLYWYQQILGQGPKLLIQFQNNGVVDDSQLPKDRFSAERLKGVDSTLKIQPAKLEDSAVYLCASSLLAGTAYNEQFFGPGTRLTVL.

The rearrangement uses TRBV19 and TRBJ2-4; 7 bases map to TRBD2. The V gene's germline CDR1 is LNHDA and CDR2 SQIVND (reference sequence). J gave up 6 bases and V 4 bases, and 6 bases lay outside the gene matches. The length of the CDR3 is 14 residues. CDR3 amino acids: CASSTPGGLNIQYF. The DNA for the CDR3 is TGTGCCAGTAGTACCCCGGGAGGACTAAACATTCAGTACTTC.

The chain is built from TRBV4-2 and TRBJ1-1; a possible D gene is TRBD1 (6 bases). Germline V CDR1 and CDR2: LGHNA, YNFKEQ. V lost 5 bases, J lost 7 bases, and 8 bases lay in between. This CDR3 spans 11 amino acids. The CDR3 sequence: CASSSRGEAFF. The CDR3 region has the DNA TGTGCCAGCAGCAGCAGGGGTGAAGCTTTCTTT.

The chain employs TRBV18 and TRBJ1-5, with D possibly being TRBD1 (5 bases). V was cut by 6 bases and J by 16 bases, with 22 bases left in between. Per the germline V gene, CDR1 is KGHSH and CDR2 is LQKENI. The CDR3 runs to 13 residues. The CDR3 DNA reads TGTGCCAGCTCGCCAAACGGGGGGACCGCCGGTCATTTT. It codes for CASSPNGGTAGHF. Supplemented by reference TRBV18 and TRBJ1-5, the full variable domain reads NAGVMQNPRHLVRRRGQEARLRCSPMKGHSHVYWYRQLPEEGLKFMVYLQKENIIDESGMPKERFSAEFPKEGPSILRIQQVVRGDSAAYFCASSPNGGTAGHFGDGTRLSIL.

CDR3 amino acids: CASSGQLDQPQHF. DNA for the CDR3: TGTGCCAGTAGTGGACAGCTGGATCAGCCCCAGCATTTT. The chain couples TRBV19 to TRBJ1-5; D perhaps matches TRBD1 (6 bases). Germline V lookup: CDR1 LNHDA, CDR2 SQIVND (reference sequence). The CDR3 has 13 amino acids. V lost 5 bases and J 5 bases, leaving 10 bases between the germline ends.

The chain combines TRBV9 with TRBJ2-5; TRBD1 might be the D (5 bases). This CDR3 comprises 14 residues. Trimming took 0 bases from V and 5 from J, leaving 11 bases between them. From germline, CDR1 is SGDLS and CDR2 YYNGEE. CDR3 protein: CASSVGWGGETQYF. CDR3 bases: TGTGCCAGCAGCGTAGGGTGGGGCGGCGAGACCCAGTACTTC.

This clone was seen just once. V usage is TRBV6-1 and J usage is TRBJ2-3; the D gene is possibly TRBD2 (6 bases). The CDR3 spans 17 residues. Trimming pared 0 bases from V and 0 bases from J, leaving 13 bases between. Germline V gene lookup returns CDR1 MNHNS and CDR2 SASEGT. CDR3 sequence: CASSEAHRRGSTDTQYF. Written as DNA, the CDR3 is TGTGCCAGCAGTGAAGCGCATCGGCGGGGAAGCACAGATACGCAGTATTTT.

The J gene is TRBJ2-1, the V gene TRBV30, with 10 bases fitting TRBD2. The CDR3 is 15 residues long. Germline V gene sequence: CDR1 GTSNPN, CDR2 SVGIG (reference sequence). J was trimmed by 10 bases and V by 1 base; bases with no gene match: 10. For the CDR3, the DNA is TGTGCCTGGAGTGGCGTGAAGCGGGGGGGGGTGGAGCAGTTCTTC. Its translation: CAWSGVKRGGVEQFF.

This rearrangement joins TRBV7-3 to TRBJ2-1; the match to TRBD2 covers 8 bases. The CDR3 is 16 amino acids. Unmatched junction bases numbered 12, after V lost 6 bases and J lost 5 bases. Germline V gene data show CDR1 as SGHTA and CDR2 as FQGTGA. The CDR3 DNA reads TGTGCCAGCAGTTCCCAGGTGGCGGGGGGTAACAATGAGCAGTTCTTC. It specifies CASSSQVAGGNNEQFF.

The rearrangement joins TRBV5-1 to TRBJ2-2; 7 nucleotides align to TRBD1. Trimming at V came to 3 bases and at J to 4 bases, leaving 6 bases not matched to a gene. CDR3 length: 15 amino acids. The germline gives CDR1 SGHRS, CDR2 YFSETQ. The chain's CDR3 is CASSSHRGSTGELFF. The CDR3 DNA is TGCGCCAGCAGCTCTCACAGGGGTTCCACCGGGGAGCTGTTTTTT.

The chain links TRBV5-1 to TRBJ2-7, with 12 bases identical to TRBD1. The CDR3 runs 15 residues. From germline, CDR1 is SGHRS and CDR2 YFSETQ. V lost 1 base, J lost 6 bases, and 5 bases stayed unmatched. Here the CDR3 DNA reads TGCGCCAGCAGCTTGATGGGACAGGGGGCCGGCGAGCAGTACTTC. It yields the protein CASSLMGQGAGEQYF.

This chain uses TRBV2 with TRBJ1-2; TRBD1 is a possible D gene (5 bases). Germline V gives CDR1 SNHLY, CDR2 FYNNEI. This CDR3 is 12 amino acids long. The V end lost 7 bases, the J end lost 4 bases, and 10 bases lay between the germline ends. The CDR3 is CASTLDSYGYTF. The CDR3 DNA sequence: TGTGCCAGCACCTTAGACAGCTATGGCTACACCTTC.

The CDR3 loop is CASSQATGGFSPLHF. CDR3 bases: TGTGCCAGCAGCCAAGCAACAGGGGGGTTCTCACCCCTCCACTTT. The J gene is TRBJ1-6, the V gene TRBV3-1 (or the pseudogene TRBV3-2); 8 bases are shared with TRBD1. The CDR3 has 15 residues. V was clipped by 1 base and J by 10 bases; unmatched bases: 6. Per the germline V gene, CDR1 is LGHDT and CDR2 is YNNKEL (reference sequence).

This clone was seen a single time. The J gene is TRBJ1-1, the V gene TRBV29-1; D possibly corresponds to TRBD1 (5 bases). The CDR3 consists of 11 residues. CDR1 is SQVTM and CDR2 is ANQGSEA in the germline V gene. V lost 7 bases to trimming and J lost 5 bases, with 11 bases between them. CDR3 protein: CSGGRDTEAFF. CDR3 nucleotide sequence: TGCAGCGGGGGGAGGGATACTGAAGCTTTCTTT. Based on the CDR3 plus reference TRBV29-1 and TRBJ1-1, the full variable domain is SAVISQKPSRDICQRGTSLTIQCQVDSQVTMMFWYRQQPGQSLTLIATANQGSEATYESGFVIDKFPISRPNLTFSTLTVSNMSPEDSSIYLCSGGRDTEAFFGQGTRLTVV.

This clone was found once. The V gene is TRBV28, the J gene TRBJ2-7; a possible D gene is TRBD1 (5 bases). This CDR3 contains 15 residues. V dropped 5 bases and J dropped 1 base, with 15 bases sitting between them. Germline CDR1 is MDHEN and CDR2 is SYDVKM. CDR3 in DNA: TGTGCCAGCAGTCAGGACACGGTGGGGTCCTACGAGCAGTACTTC. Translation: CASSQDTVGSYEQYF.

The chain uses TRBV30 and TRBJ1-5, with TRBD1 as a possible D gene (6 bases). The CDR3 totals 14 residues. With 3 bases removed from V and 2 bases from J, the gap between germline ends came to 11 bases. Germline V CDR1 and CDR2: GTSNPN, SVGIG (reference sequence). DNA of the CDR3: TGTGCCTGGAGAACAGGGTCTGGCAATCAGCCCCAGCATTTT. It yields the protein CAWRTGSGNQPQHF.

This rearrangement joins TRBV2 to TRBJ1-2, with D tentatively TRBD1 (6 bases). Germline lookup yields CDR1 SNHLY and CDR2 FYNNEI. The CDR3 sequence is 12 residues long. V lost 5 bases and J 5 bases, leaving 9 bases between the germline ends. Here the CDR3 DNA reads TGTGCCAGCAGTCTACAGGGATATGGCTACACCTTC. Its translation is CASSLQGYGYTF.

The chain recombines TRBV5-8 with TRBJ2-5; 9 bases are shared with TRBD1. CDR1 is SGHTS, CDR2 YDEGEE, per germline. The CDR3 loop spans 16 amino acids. Unmatched junction bases numbered 7, after V lost 4 bases and J lost 0 bases. The CDR3 DNA follows: TGTGCCAGCAGCCGTCGACAGGGGGGTTACCAAGAGACCCAGTACTTC. This translates into CASSRRQGGYQETQYF.

The CDR3 coding sequence is TGCAGCGCAGCCCGTGGAGACACTGAAGCTTTCTTT. This codes for CSAARGDTEAFF. The chain uses TRBV29-1 and TRBJ1-1; no clear D gene. V was clipped by 7 bases and J by 3 bases, with 12 bases between them. This CDR3 contains 12 residues. The germline CDR1 and CDR2 sequences are SQVTM and ANQGSEA.